This is a list of T cell receptor beta chains from one sample in a study of CD8 T cells in ankylosing spondylitis. One entry per CDR3 protein results from TCRdb running MiXCR on the 5' RACE reads. The sample lists about 140,000 distinct CDR3 sequences, 7% to 10% occurring once. The sequenced material came from synovial fluid, either unsorted or a sorted T cell fraction (not recorded which). These receptors were obtained from a male donor with ankylosing spondylitis. Each CDR3 is given with its conserved first and last residue. Fields, in order: D gene, V gene, clone size, J gene, CDR3 protein, CDR3 DNA. D genes are given only for firm matches. Rows give clone size only sometimes, using once, few, many, or a class for an expanded clone.

d_call: TRBD2
v_call: TRBV11-1
clone_size: NA
j_call: TRBJ2-3
cdr3_aa: CASSLRLAGVYTDTQYF
cdr3_nt: TGTGCCAGCAGCCTGCGACTAGCGGGAGTATACACAGATACGCAGTATTTT

d_call: NA
v_call: TRBV7-9
clone_size: few
j_call: TRBJ2-3
cdr3_aa: CASSLGAFTGSTDTQYF
cdr3_nt: TGTGCCAGCAGCTTAGGTGCCTTTACAGGGAGCACAGATACGCAGTATTTT

d_call: NA
v_call: TRBV12-3/TRBV12-4
clone_size: many
j_call: TRBJ2-7
cdr3_aa: CASSLMRDEQYF
cdr3_nt: TGTGCCAGCAGTTTGATGAGAGACGAGCAGTACTTC

d_call: NA
v_call: TRBV11-2
clone_size: many
j_call: TRBJ2-5
cdr3_aa: CASSLSVGKGGRETQYF
cdr3_nt: TGTGCCAGCAGCTTAAGTGTAGGGAAGGGGGGGAGAGAGACCCAGTACTTC

d_call: NA
v_call: TRBV5-1
clone_size: many
j_call: TRBJ2-7
cdr3_aa: CASSSAGSTGYEQYF
cdr3_nt: TGCGCCAGCAGCTCAGCGGGCTCGACGGGCTACGAGCAGTACTTC

d_call: NA
v_call: TRBV9
clone_size: many
j_call: TRBJ1-3
cdr3_aa: CASTTNPGEAQGGGSGNTIYF
cdr3_nt: TGTGCCAGCACCACCAATCCGGGCGAGGCACAAGGAGGGGGCTCTGGAAACACCATATATTTT

d_call: NA
v_call: TRBV2
clone_size: many
j_call: TRBJ2-5
cdr3_aa: CASRADIGETQYF
cdr3_nt: TGTGCCAGCAGAGCAGACATTGGAGAGACCCAGTACTTC

d_call: NA
v_call: TRBV6-5
clone_size: many
j_call: TRBJ2-6
cdr3_aa: CASSLVMFPGANVLTF
cdr3_nt: TGTGCCAGCAGTTTGGTAATGTTTCCTGGGGCCAACGTCCTGACTTTC

d_call: NA
v_call: TRBV28
clone_size: few
j_call: TRBJ2-7
cdr3_aa: CASGMGGTSYEQYF
cdr3_nt: TGTGCCAGCGGGATGGGGGGTACATCCTACGAGCAGTACTTC

d_call: TRBD1
v_call: TRBV28
clone_size: NA
j_call: TRBJ1-6
cdr3_aa: CASSPGQGASPLHF
cdr3_nt: TGTGCCAGCAGTCCAGGACAGGGGGCTTCACCCCTCCACTTT

d_call: TRBD2
v_call: TRBV20-1
clone_size: many
j_call: TRBJ2-3
cdr3_aa: CSASRLAGSTDTQYF
cdr3_nt: TGCAGTGCTTCGCGACTAGCGGGAAGCACAGATACGCAGTATTTT

d_call: NA
v_call: TRBV12-3/TRBV12-4
clone_size: many
j_call: TRBJ2-7
cdr3_aa: CASSSGLLYEQYF
cdr3_nt: TGTGCCAGCAGCTCGGGACTGCTCTACGAGCAGTACTTC

d_call: NA
v_call: TRBV6-5
clone_size: once
j_call: TRBJ2-7
cdr3_aa: CASSYSSGPTYEQYF
cdr3_nt: TGTGCCAGCAGTTACTCCTCGGGGCCTACCTACGAGCAGTACTTC

d_call: NA
v_call: TRBV20-1
clone_size: NA
j_call: TRBJ1-5
cdr3_aa: CSAREGAGGQPQHF
cdr3_nt: TGCAGTGCTAGAGAGGGGGCCGGTGGACAGCCCCAGCATTTT

d_call: NA
v_call: TRBV28
clone_size: few
j_call: TRBJ1-2
cdr3_aa: CASITPFGVALYGYTF
cdr3_nt: TGTGCCAGCATCACCCCCTTCGGAGTTGCGCTTTATGGCTACACCTTC

d_call: TRBD1
v_call: TRBV7-8
clone_size: many
j_call: TRBJ2-5
cdr3_aa: CASSLIRTGQETQYF
cdr3_nt: TGTGCCAGCAGCTTAATTAGGACAGGCCAAGAGACCCAGTACTTC

d_call: TRBD1
v_call: TRBV6-2/TRBV6-3
clone_size: NA
j_call: TRBJ2-3
cdr3_aa: CASSYSHRGQGALAGTDTQYF
cdr3_nt: TGTGCCAGCAGTTATTCCCATCGGGGACAGGGGGCCCTAGCGGGCACAGATACGCAGTATTTT

d_call: TRBD2
v_call: TRBV7-9
clone_size: few
j_call: TRBJ2-1
cdr3_aa: CASSLYLSGSYNEQFF
cdr3_nt: TGTGCCAGCAGCCTATATCTCAGCGGGAGCTACAATGAGCAGTTCTTC

d_call: NA
v_call: TRBV19
clone_size: NA
j_call: TRBJ2-2
cdr3_aa: CASREGGETGELFF
cdr3_nt: TGTGCCAGTAGGGAGGGAGGAGAAACCGGGGAGCTGTTTTTT

d_call: NA
v_call: TRBV5-1
clone_size: medium-sized
j_call: TRBJ1-3
cdr3_aa: CASSLDLSGNTIYF
cdr3_nt: TGCGCCAGCAGCTTGGACCTCTCTGGAAACACCATATATTTT

d_call: NA
v_call: TRBV5-1
clone_size: many
j_call: TRBJ2-1
cdr3_aa: CASSPGGRGNNEQFF
cdr3_nt: TGCGCCAGCAGCCCCGGGGGGCGGGGAAACAATGAGCAGTTCTTC

d_call: NA
v_call: TRBV27
clone_size: NA
j_call: TRBJ1-5
cdr3_aa: CASSLFGDSYQPQHF
cdr3_nt: TGTGCCAGCAGTTTATTTGGGGATTCGTATCAGCCCCAGCATTTT

d_call: NA
v_call: TRBV20-1
clone_size: few
j_call: TRBJ1-5
cdr3_aa: CSAGGAFDQPQHF
cdr3_nt: TGCAGTGCTGGGGGGGCTTTCGATCAGCCCCAGCATTTT

d_call: TRBD2
v_call: TRBV7-2
clone_size: many
j_call: TRBJ2-1
cdr3_aa: CASSIPGLATGQFF
cdr3_nt: TGTGCCAGCAGCATACCGGGACTAGCGACGGGGCAGTTCTTC

d_call: NA
v_call: TRBV5-6
clone_size: few
j_call: TRBJ1-6
cdr3_aa: CASSFLNYNSPLHF
cdr3_nt: TGTGCCAGCAGCTTTTTGAACTATAATTCACCCCTCCACTTT

d_call: NA
v_call: TRBV20-1
clone_size: NA
j_call: TRBJ1-6
cdr3_aa: CCAGSSFTTGSYNSPLHF
cdr3_nt: TGCTGTGCTGGTTCCTCTTTTACGACAGGCTCCTATAATTCACCCCTCCACTTT

d_call: NA
v_call: TRBV12-3/TRBV12-4
clone_size: many
j_call: TRBJ1-5
cdr3_aa: CASSDSYSNQPQHF
cdr3_nt: TGTGCCAGCAGTGACAGCTATAGCAATCAGCCCCAGCATTTT

d_call: NA
v_call: TRBV2
clone_size: NA
j_call: TRBJ2-5
cdr3_aa: CASRPSAGTQYF
cdr3_nt: TGTGCCAGCAGGCCTTCTGCTGGGACCCAGTACTTC

d_call: NA
v_call: TRBV4-3
clone_size: many
j_call: TRBJ2-2
cdr3_aa: CASSQDLVGVAGELFF
cdr3_nt: TGCGCCAGCAGCCAAGACCTAGTAGGGGTGGCCGGGGAGCTGTTTTTT

d_call: NA
v_call: TRBV4-3
clone_size: many
j_call: TRBJ1-5
cdr3_aa: CASSQDVKGTQPQHF
cdr3_nt: TGCGCCAGCAGCCAAGACGTCAAAGGGACCCAGCCCCAGCATTTT

d_call: TRBD2
v_call: TRBV7-2
clone_size: many
j_call: TRBJ2-7
cdr3_aa: CASSPYSSGGEQYF
cdr3_nt: TGTGCCAGCAGCCCTTACAGTTCGGGGGGCGAGCAGTACTTC

d_call: TRBD1
v_call: TRBV6-1
clone_size: NA
j_call: TRBJ2-2
cdr3_aa: CASSEEYRGRGIGPGELFF
cdr3_nt: TGTGCCAGCAGTGAAGAGTACAGAGGCAGGGGGATTGGTCCCGGGGAGCTGTTTTTT

d_call: NA
v_call: TRBV18
clone_size: NA
j_call: TRBJ2-5
cdr3_aa: CASSPPSYSEETQYF
cdr3_nt: TGTGCCAGCTCACCACCTTCGTACAGCGAAGAGACCCAGTACTTC

d_call: NA
v_call: TRBV2
clone_size: few
j_call: TRBJ1-5
cdr3_aa: CASGGVYSNQPQHF
cdr3_nt: TGTGCCAGCGGCGGGGTATATAGCAATCAGCCCCAGCATTTT

d_call: NA
v_call: TRBV6-1
clone_size: many
j_call: TRBJ2-5
cdr3_aa: CASRLARWETQYF
cdr3_nt: TGTGCCAGCAGACTAGCACGGTGGGAGACCCAGTACTTC